The present TCR beta chain was sequenced within a study of OX40 agonist ivuxolimab in advanced cancers. Whole-study findings and limits: Both blood CD4+ and CD8+ T cells showed clonal growth by week 6 at 0.1 to 3.0 mg/kg. Among patients with partial responses at 0.1-3.0 mg/kg, clonal expansion was among the lowest.

From germline, CDR1 is LGHNT and CDR2 FRNRAP. The ends were cut back, 4 bases at V and 6 bases at J, with 13 bases in the middle. CDR3 length equals 14 residues. Sequencing was performed with immunoSEQ multiplex PCR; in TCRdb, only in-frame clones are kept and a portion is missing. The table includes about 110,000 clones, more than 70% detected once. With respect to this clone: Antigen specificity is unknown.

The chain joins TRBV12-5 to TRBJ2-1; D is possibly TRBD1 or TRBD2 (5 bases each). The TCR sequence derives from an adult with an advanced solid tumor such as melanoma, head and neck, liver or kidney cancer. This material consisted of CD4+ or CD8+ T cells sorted from blood, taken in a trial of the OX40 agonist ivuxolimab. The CDR3 reads CASGSEGWGNEQFF. In DNA, the CDR3 is TGTGCTAGTGGTTCAGAGGGGTGGGGCAATGAGCAGTTCTTC. Full variable domain (outside the CDR3, taken from reference TRBV12-5 and TRBJ2-1): DARVTQTPRHKVTEMGQEVTMRCQPILGHNTVFWYRQTMMQGLELLAYFRNRAPLDDSGMPKDRFSAEMPDATLATLKIQPSEPRDSAVYFCASGSEGWGNEQFFGPGTRLTVL.